Listed below are T cell receptor beta chains from one sample, sequenced in a study of cytomegalovirus exposure and HLA in healthy donors. The table came from immunoSEQ multiplex PCR; TCRdb's copy has only in-frame clones and leaves some out. The sample shows 200,000 or so clones, approximately 80% of them seen only once. Sample: PBMCs. These receptor sequences come from a man aged 25-45 years in good health and CMV-seronegative. The CDR3 runs from the conserved cysteine through the conserved F or W. The D gene is left open where the match is weak. Clone size is shown for a subset of rows, as once, few, many or a class of expanded clone.

j_call: TRBJ2-1; v_call: TRBV7-8; clone_size: .; d_call: .; cdr3_aa: CASSLGTVLGGSYNEQFF; cdr3_nt: TGTGCCAGCAGCTTAGGTACGGTCCTTGGAGGCAGTTACAATGAGCAGTTCTTC
j_call: TRBJ1-6; v_call: TRBV9; clone_size: .; d_call: TRBD1; cdr3_aa: CASRGTGGNSPLHF; cdr3_nt: TGTGCCAGCAGAGGGACAGGGGGGAATTCACCCCTCCACTTT
j_call: TRBJ1-6; v_call: TRBV6-1; clone_size: .; d_call: .; cdr3_aa: CATRNSSPLHF; cdr3_nt: TGTGCCACAAGGAACAGCTCACCCCTCCACTTT
j_call: TRBJ1-2; v_call: TRBV6-5; clone_size: .; d_call: TRBD1; cdr3_aa: CASSYHGTGQGYTF; cdr3_nt: TGTGCCAGCAGTTACCACGGGACAGGTCAAGGCTACACCTTC
j_call: TRBJ1-1; v_call: TRBV7-9; clone_size: .; d_call: .; cdr3_aa: CASSSWQYRENTEAFF; cdr3_nt: TGTGCCAGCAGCAGTTGGCAATACCGGGAGAACACTGAAGCTTTCTTT
j_call: TRBJ1-1; v_call: TRBV27; clone_size: .; d_call: .; cdr3_aa: CASSTLWLGEDTEAFF; cdr3_nt: TGTGCCAGCAGTACTCTGTGGTTAGGGGAGGACACTGAAGCTTTCTTT
j_call: TRBJ2-1; v_call: TRBV2; clone_size: few; d_call: .; cdr3_aa: CASSPRNEQFF; cdr3_nt: TGTGCCAGCAGCCCCCGCAATGAGCAGTTCTTC
j_call: TRBJ1-3; v_call: TRBV11-2; clone_size: .; d_call: .; cdr3_aa: CASRLTGGNTIYF; cdr3_nt: TGTGCCAGCAGGTTAACTGGTGGAAACACCATATATTTT
j_call: TRBJ1-2; v_call: TRBV7-2; clone_size: .; d_call: .; cdr3_aa: CASRLPQSNYGYTF; cdr3_nt: TGTGCCAGCAGGTTGCCTCAGTCTAACTATGGCTACACCTTC
j_call: TRBJ2-3; v_call: TRBV6-1; clone_size: .; d_call: .; cdr3_aa: CATRLYGTDTQYF; cdr3_nt: TGTGCCACCAGACTCTACGGCACAGATACGCAGTATTTT
j_call: TRBJ1-1; v_call: TRBV18; clone_size: .; d_call: TRBD1; cdr3_aa: CASSPGQGARNTEAFF; cdr3_nt: TGTGCCAGCTCACCAGGACAGGGGGCAAGGAACACTGAAGCTTTCTTT
j_call: TRBJ1-1; v_call: TRBV5-1; clone_size: .; d_call: .; cdr3_aa: CASSLEGLTEAFF; cdr3_nt: TGCGCCAGCAGCTTGGAGGGGCTCACTGAAGCTTTCTTT
j_call: TRBJ1-2; v_call: TRBV28; clone_size: .; d_call: TRBD1; cdr3_aa: CASSLRGQQFYGYTF; cdr3_nt: TGTGCCAGCAGTTTAAGGGGACAGCAATTCTATGGCTACACCTTC
j_call: TRBJ1-2; v_call: TRBV6-5; clone_size: .; d_call: .; cdr3_aa: CASSYVRAVGYTF; cdr3_nt: TGTGCCAGCAGTTACGTCAGGGCGGTTGGCTACACCTTC
j_call: TRBJ2-2; v_call: TRBV5-6; clone_size: .; d_call: .; cdr3_aa: CASSWYGVYTGELFF; cdr3_nt: TGTGCCAGCAGCTGGTACGGGGTATACACCGGGGAGCTGTTTTTT
j_call: TRBJ1-1; v_call: TRBV5-1; clone_size: few; d_call: .; cdr3_aa: CASLLEPWNTEAFF; cdr3_nt: TGCGCCAGCCTCCTCGAGCCCTGGAACACTGAAGCTTTCTTT
j_call: TRBJ2-1; v_call: TRBV9; clone_size: few; d_call: .; cdr3_aa: CASSPLEGGAYNEQFF; cdr3_nt: TGTGCCAGCAGCCCCCTCGAGGGGGGGGCATACAATGAGCAGTTCTTC
j_call: TRBJ1-4; v_call: TRBV5-8; clone_size: .; d_call: .; cdr3_aa: CASSLETAGPPFEKLFF; cdr3_nt: TGTGCCAGCAGCTTGGAGACGGCAGGGCCCCCCTTTGAAAAACTGTTTTTT
j_call: TRBJ2-5; v_call: TRBV27; clone_size: .; d_call: TRBD2; cdr3_aa: CASSSGLVGETQYF; cdr3_nt: TGTGCCAGCAGTTCGGGACTAGTTGGGGAGACCCAGTACTTC
j_call: TRBJ1-4; v_call: TRBV5-1; clone_size: .; d_call: .; cdr3_aa: CASRGGTNEKLFF; cdr3_nt: TGCGCCAGCAGGGGGGGAACTAATGAAAAACTGTTTTTT
j_call: TRBJ1-1; v_call: TRBV6-1; clone_size: .; d_call: .; cdr3_aa: CASSNIQFWGPEAFF; cdr3_nt: TGTGCCAGCAGTAATATACAGTTCTGGGGGCCTGAAGCTTTCTTT
j_call: TRBJ1-2; v_call: TRBV6-1; clone_size: .; d_call: .; cdr3_aa: CASSEYRPPDYGYTF; cdr3_nt: TGTGCCAGCAGTGAATACAGGCCACCCGATTATGGCTACACCTTC
j_call: TRBJ2-5; v_call: TRBV28; clone_size: .; d_call: TRBD2; cdr3_aa: CASSGRPGGGSGTAGETQYF; cdr3_nt: TGTGCCAGCAGTGGCCGTCCGGGGGGGGGTAGCGGGACGGCGGGGGAGACCCAGTACTTC
j_call: TRBJ1-1; v_call: TRBV10-3; clone_size: once; d_call: .; cdr3_aa: CAITIIAEGPGAMNTEAFF; cdr3_nt: TGTGCCATCACCATAATAGCTGAGGGTCCAGGGGCCATGAACACTGAAGCTTTCTTT
j_call: TRBJ2-7; v_call: TRBV20-1; clone_size: few; d_call: .; cdr3_aa: CSALGGEQYF; cdr3_nt: TGCAGCGCCCTCGGAGGGGAGCAGTACTTC
j_call: TRBJ2-7; v_call: TRBV7-9; clone_size: .; d_call: .; cdr3_aa: CASSLSLQGYEQYF; cdr3_nt: TGTGCCAGCAGCTTAAGTTTACAGGGCTACGAGCAGTACTTC
j_call: TRBJ2-1; v_call: TRBV4-3; clone_size: .; d_call: .; cdr3_aa: CASSPDGNLYNEQFF; cdr3_nt: TGCGCCAGCAGCCCCGACGGGAACCTATACAATGAGCAGTTCTTC
j_call: TRBJ1-3; v_call: TRBV2; clone_size: .; d_call: TRBD1; cdr3_aa: CASSGQGNSGNTIYF; cdr3_nt: TGTGCCAGCAGTGGACAGGGCAACTCTGGAAACACCATATATTTT
j_call: TRBJ1-5; v_call: TRBV28; clone_size: .; d_call: .; cdr3_aa: CASSPPGGVNQPQHF; cdr3_nt: TGTGCCAGCAGCCCACCCGGGGGGGTCAATCAGCCCCAGCATTTT
j_call: TRBJ2-1; v_call: TRBV18; clone_size: few; d_call: .; cdr3_aa: CASSSSVYNEQFF; cdr3_nt: TGTGCCAGCTCCTCTTCGGTCTACAATGAGCAGTTCTTC
j_call: TRBJ2-7; v_call: TRBV5-1; clone_size: .; d_call: TRBD2; cdr3_aa: CASSEGTSGALRAYEQYF; cdr3_nt: TGCGCCAGCAGCGAGGGGACTAGCGGGGCCCTTAGGGCGTACGAGCAGTACTTC
j_call: TRBJ1-2; v_call: TRBV2; clone_size: few; d_call: TRBD1; cdr3_aa: CASSEQGARGYTF; cdr3_nt: TGTGCCAGCAGTGAACAGGGGGCGCGCGGCTACACCTTC
j_call: TRBJ1-4; v_call: TRBV28; clone_size: .; d_call: .; cdr3_aa: CASSGGGGGGEKLFF; cdr3_nt: TGTGCCAGCAGTGGCGGAGGAGGCGGCGGGGAAAAACTGTTTTTT
j_call: TRBJ1-1; v_call: TRBV25-1; clone_size: few; d_call: .; cdr3_aa: CASSEGGIGSNTEAFF; cdr3_nt: TGTGCCAGCAGTGAAGGGGGGATAGGTTCGAACACTGAAGCTTTCTTT
j_call: TRBJ2-3; v_call: TRBV6-1; clone_size: .; d_call: .; cdr3_aa: CASGAALGATDTQYF; cdr3_nt: TGTGCCAGCGGCGCCGCCCTAGGGGCAACAGATACGCAGTATTTT
j_call: TRBJ2-5; v_call: TRBV9; clone_size: .; d_call: TRBD2; cdr3_aa: CASSVGPSGGAETQYF; cdr3_nt: TGTGCCAGCAGCGTAGGGCCTAGCGGGGGGGCAGAGACCCAGTACTTC
j_call: TRBJ2-7; v_call: TRBV2; clone_size: .; d_call: TRBD1; cdr3_aa: CASRPGTGSVEQYF; cdr3_nt: TGTGCCAGCAGGCCTGGGACAGGGTCGGTCGAGCAGTACTTC
j_call: TRBJ2-6; v_call: TRBV5-6; clone_size: .; d_call: .; cdr3_aa: CASSLTGGAAGANVLTF; cdr3_nt: TGTGCCAGCAGCTTAACAGGGGGGGCAGCTGGGGCCAACGTCCTGACTTTC
j_call: TRBJ1-1; v_call: TRBV28; clone_size: .; d_call: .; cdr3_aa: CASSFNPNTEAFF; cdr3_nt: TGTGCCAGCAGTTTTAATCCGAACACTGAAGCTTTCTTT
j_call: TRBJ1-2; v_call: TRBV28; clone_size: .; d_call: .; cdr3_aa: CASSLSGTPYGGYTF; cdr3_nt: TGTGCCAGCAGTTTATCCGGGACACCCTATGGCGGCTACACCTTC
j_call: TRBJ2-1; v_call: TRBV5-6; clone_size: few; d_call: .; cdr3_aa: CASSLAAGYNEQFF; cdr3_nt: TGTGCCAGCAGCTTGGCTGCGGGGTACAATGAGCAGTTCTTC
j_call: TRBJ2-7; v_call: TRBV5-4; clone_size: .; d_call: .; cdr3_aa: CASSLFVDYTTYEQYF; cdr3_nt: TGTGCCAGCAGCTTGTTCGTGGACTACACCACCTACGAGCAGTACTTC
j_call: TRBJ1-5; v_call: TRBV10-1; clone_size: .; d_call: .; cdr3_aa: CASSDRPGEPQHF; cdr3_nt: TGCGCCAGCAGTGATCGGCCCGGGGAGCCCCAGCATTTT
j_call: TRBJ2-7; v_call: TRBV7-8; clone_size: .; d_call: .; cdr3_aa: CASSLDELRAYEQYF; cdr3_nt: TGTGCCAGCAGCTTAGACGAACTCCGGGCCTACGAGCAGTACTTC
j_call: TRBJ2-3; v_call: TRBV7-9; clone_size: few; d_call: .; cdr3_aa: CASSLGTSKADTQYF; cdr3_nt: TGTGCCAGCAGCTTAGGGACATCCAAGGCAGATACGCAGTATTTT
j_call: TRBJ2-3; v_call: TRBV7-9; clone_size: .; d_call: TRBD2; cdr3_aa: CASSTTSGEGTDTQYF; cdr3_nt: TGTGCCAGCAGCACGACTAGCGGGGAGGGAACAGATACGCAGTATTTT
j_call: TRBJ1-1; v_call: TRBV9; clone_size: .; d_call: .; cdr3_aa: CASSAGDNRNTEAFF; cdr3_nt: TGTGCCAGCAGTGCTGGGGACAATCGGAACACTGAAGCTTTCTTT
j_call: TRBJ2-5; v_call: TRBV6-6; clone_size: .; d_call: TRBD1; cdr3_aa: CASRITGGQETQYF; cdr3_nt: TGTGCCAGCAGAATAACAGGGGGCCAAGAGACCCAGTACTTC
j_call: TRBJ2-3; v_call: TRBV4-1; clone_size: .; d_call: .; cdr3_aa: CASRETRRGTDTQYF; cdr3_nt: TGCGCCAGCAGGGAAACTAGACGGGGCACAGATACGCAGTATTTT
j_call: TRBJ2-3; v_call: TRBV19; clone_size: .; d_call: .; cdr3_aa: CASGTGGSTDTQYF; cdr3_nt: TGTGCCAGTGGAACCGGGGGAAGCACAGATACGCAGTATTTT
j_call: TRBJ2-1; v_call: TRBV28; clone_size: .; d_call: TRBD2; cdr3_aa: CASSSTTGLTYSYNEQFF; cdr3_nt: TGTGCCAGCAGTTCCACCACGGGACTAACTTACTCCTACAATGAGCAGTTCTTC
j_call: TRBJ2-1; v_call: TRBV6-5; clone_size: once; d_call: .; cdr3_aa: CASEQGNEQFF; cdr3_nt: TGTGCCAGCGAGCAGGGCAATGAGCAGTTCTTC
j_call: TRBJ2-7; v_call: TRBV19; clone_size: .; d_call: .; cdr3_aa: CASSPQQGTYEQYF; cdr3_nt: TGTGCCAGTAGCCCCCAGCAGGGAACCTACGAGCAGTACTTC
j_call: TRBJ2-2; v_call: TRBV13; clone_size: .; d_call: .; cdr3_aa: CASSLAEGGYTGELFF; cdr3_nt: TGTGCCAGCAGCTTAGCGGAAGGAGGGTACACCGGGGAGCTGTTTTTT
j_call: TRBJ1-1; v_call: TRBV6-5; clone_size: .; d_call: .; cdr3_aa: CASSSPVTRAFF; cdr3_nt: TGTGCCAGCAGTAGCCCTGTTACCCGGGCTTTCTTT
j_call: TRBJ1-1; v_call: TRBV5-6; clone_size: few; d_call: .; cdr3_aa: CASSLEGATEAFF; cdr3_nt: TGTGCCAGCAGCTTGGAAGGGGCCACTGAAGCTTTCTTT
j_call: TRBJ2-1; v_call: TRBV6-1; clone_size: .; d_call: TRBD2; cdr3_aa: CASTPRGGNNEQFF; cdr3_nt: TGTGCCAGCACGCCGCGGGGGGGTAACAATGAGCAGTTCTTC
j_call: TRBJ1-1; v_call: TRBV4-1; clone_size: few; d_call: .; cdr3_aa: CASSQDTETAEAFF; cdr3_nt: TGCGCCAGCAGCCAAGATACGGAGACCGCTGAAGCTTTCTTT